This T cell receptor beta chain was identified during a study of blood T cell repertoires in COVID-19. Clinical history reported by participants formed the basis on which cohorts were assigned. Authors' data handling: How many nucleated cells were present was estimated from reference gene primer amplification. Assay: immunoSEQ multiplex PCR; the TCRdb copy retains only in-frame clones and omits some. The V and J calls and clone size come from that table; D and trimming were worked out from the DNA. This table holds approximately 210,000 clones, approximately 84% found once. The CDR3 consists of 14 residues. Germline loops: CDR1 SGHDT, CDR2 YYEEEE. Trimming removed 0 bases from V and 9 bases from J; junction bases left unmatched: 3.

Sequences were obtained from PBMCs or T cells enriched from blood (not recorded which). The chain links TRBV5-6 to TRBJ1-6, with TRBD1 matching over 7 bases. This receptor was taken from a man in his forties or fifties who had recovered from COVID-19. Written as DNA, the CDR3 is TGTGCCAGCAGCTTGGGTCAGGGGGGTTCACCCCTCCACTTT. Translated, it gives CASSLGQGGSPLHF.